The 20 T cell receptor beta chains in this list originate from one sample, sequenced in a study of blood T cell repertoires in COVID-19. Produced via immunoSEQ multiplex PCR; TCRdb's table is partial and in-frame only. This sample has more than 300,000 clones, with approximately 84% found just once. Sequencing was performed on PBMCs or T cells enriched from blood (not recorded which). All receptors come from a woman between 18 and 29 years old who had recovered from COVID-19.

CDR3 amino acids: CASSVDRGDQPQHF. The DNA for the CDR3 is TGTGCCAGCAGCGTGGACAGGGGGGACCAGCCCCAGCATTTT. The rearrangement uses TRBV28 and TRBJ1-5, with 10 bases identical to TRBD1. With V trimmed by 6 bases and J by 7 bases, 6 bases remained unmatched. In germline, CDR1 is MDHEN, CDR2 SYDVKM. CDR3 length: 14 residues.

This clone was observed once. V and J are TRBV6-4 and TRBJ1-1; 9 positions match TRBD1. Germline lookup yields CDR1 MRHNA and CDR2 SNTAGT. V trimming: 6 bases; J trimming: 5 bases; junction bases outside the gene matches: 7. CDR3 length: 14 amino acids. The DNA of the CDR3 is TGTGCCAGCAGACGGGGGGGACAGGGAACTGAAGCTTTCTTT. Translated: CASRRGGQGTEAFF.

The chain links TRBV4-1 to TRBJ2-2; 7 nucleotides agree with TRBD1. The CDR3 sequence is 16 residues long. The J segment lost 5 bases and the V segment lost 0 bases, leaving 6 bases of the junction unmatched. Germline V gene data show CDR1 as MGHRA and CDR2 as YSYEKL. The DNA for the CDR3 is TGCGCCAGCAGCCAAGATCGCAGGGGGAATACCGGGGAGCTGTTTTTT. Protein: CASSQDRRGNTGELFF.

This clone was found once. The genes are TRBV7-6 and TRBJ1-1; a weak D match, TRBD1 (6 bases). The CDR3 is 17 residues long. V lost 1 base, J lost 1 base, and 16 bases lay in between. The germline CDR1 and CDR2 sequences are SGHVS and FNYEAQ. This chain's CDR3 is CASSLVRGPGGNTEAFF. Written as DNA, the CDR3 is TGTGCCAGCAGCTTAGTCAGGGGTCCGGGGGGGAACACTGAAGCTTTCTTT.

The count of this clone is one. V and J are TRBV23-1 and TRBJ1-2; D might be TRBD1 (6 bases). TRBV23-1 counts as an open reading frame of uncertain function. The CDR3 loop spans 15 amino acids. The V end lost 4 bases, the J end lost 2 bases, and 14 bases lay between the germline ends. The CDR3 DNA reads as TGCGCCAGCAGTCGACCACAGGGAACCAACTATGGCTACACCTTC. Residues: CASSRPQGTNYGYTF.

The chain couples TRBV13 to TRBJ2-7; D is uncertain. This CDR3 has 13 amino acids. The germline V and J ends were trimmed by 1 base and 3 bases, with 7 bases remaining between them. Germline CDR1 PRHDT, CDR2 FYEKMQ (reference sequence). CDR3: CASSLDRDYEQYF. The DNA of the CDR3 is TGTGCCAGCAGCTTAGACAGAGACTACGAGCAGTACTTC.

The CDR3 loop is CASSQDLGGGQPQHF. In DNA form, the CDR3 reads TGTGCCAGCAGCCAAGATCTGGGAGGCGGGCAGCCCCAGCATTTT. The chain has TRBV3-1 (or the pseudogene TRBV3-2) and TRBJ1-5; unclear D gene. This CDR3 comprises 15 residues. The V end lost 0 bases, the J end lost 7 bases, and 13 bases lay between the germline ends. Per the germline V gene, CDR1 is LGHDT and CDR2 is YNNKEL (reference sequence).

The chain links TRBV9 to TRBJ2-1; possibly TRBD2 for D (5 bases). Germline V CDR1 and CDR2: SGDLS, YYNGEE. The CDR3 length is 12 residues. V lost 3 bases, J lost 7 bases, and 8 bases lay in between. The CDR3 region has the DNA TGTGCCAGCAGCGCCGGAGGTAATGAGCAGTTCTTC. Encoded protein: CASSAGGNEQFF.

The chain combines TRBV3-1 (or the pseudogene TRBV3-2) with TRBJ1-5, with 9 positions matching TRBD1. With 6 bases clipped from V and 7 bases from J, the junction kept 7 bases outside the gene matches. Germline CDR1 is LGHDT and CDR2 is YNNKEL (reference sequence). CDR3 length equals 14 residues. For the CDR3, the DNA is TGTGCCAGCAGTCCGACAGGGGGAAAACAGCCCCAGCATTTT. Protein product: CASSPTGGKQPQHF.

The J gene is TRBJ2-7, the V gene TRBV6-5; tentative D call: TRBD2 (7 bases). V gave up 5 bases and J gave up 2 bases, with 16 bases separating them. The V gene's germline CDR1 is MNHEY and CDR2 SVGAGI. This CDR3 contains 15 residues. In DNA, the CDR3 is TGTGCCAGCAGTCGTTACTCCGGGGGGCCCTACGAGCAGTACTTC. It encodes CASSRYSGGPYEQYF.

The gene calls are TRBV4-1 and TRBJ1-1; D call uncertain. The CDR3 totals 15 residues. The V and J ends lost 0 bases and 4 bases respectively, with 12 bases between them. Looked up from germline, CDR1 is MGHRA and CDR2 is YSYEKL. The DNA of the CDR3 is TGCGCCAGCAGCCAAGATTACGGACTGAGCACTGAAGCTTTCTTT. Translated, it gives CASSQDYGLSTEAFF.

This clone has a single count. This chain's CDR3 is CASSLGQGRYGTEAFF. The CDR3 DNA is TGTGCCAGCAGCCTAGGACAGGGTAGGTACGGCACTGAAGCTTTCTTT. The V gene is TRBV28, the J gene TRBJ1-1; 8 nucleotides agree with TRBD1. The CDR3 totals 16 residues. The V segment lost 6 bases and the J segment 4 bases; nucleotides outside the gene matches: 13. Germline CDR1 and CDR2: MDHEN and SYDVKM. Drawing the rest from reference TRBV28 and TRBJ1-1, the complete variable domain is DVKVTQSSRYLVKRTGEKVFLECVQDMDHENMFWYRQDPGLGLRLIYFSYDVKMKEKGDIPEGYSVSREKKERFSLILESASTNQTSMYLCASSLGQGRYGTEAFFGQGTRLTVV.

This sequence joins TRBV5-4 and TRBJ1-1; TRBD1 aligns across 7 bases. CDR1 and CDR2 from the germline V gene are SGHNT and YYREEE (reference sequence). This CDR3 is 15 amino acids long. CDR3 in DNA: TGTGAGTGTGCAGACAGGGAAAGGGCGAGCGCTGAAGCTTTCTTT. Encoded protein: CECADRERASAEAFF.

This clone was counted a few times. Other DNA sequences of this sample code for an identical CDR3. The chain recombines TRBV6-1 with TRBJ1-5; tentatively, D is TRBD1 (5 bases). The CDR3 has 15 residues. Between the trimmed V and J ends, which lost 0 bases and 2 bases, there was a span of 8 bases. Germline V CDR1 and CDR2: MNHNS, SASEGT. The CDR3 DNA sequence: TGTGCCAGCAGTGAAGCGGGGGGGGGCAATCAGCCCCAGCATTTT. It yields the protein CASSEAGGGNQPQHF.

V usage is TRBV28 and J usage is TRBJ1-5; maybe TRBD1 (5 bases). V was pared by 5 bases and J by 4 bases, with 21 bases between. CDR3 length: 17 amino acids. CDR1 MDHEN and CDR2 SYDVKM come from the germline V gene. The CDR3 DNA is TGTGCCAGCAGTCCTGGCCCCCCCGGGGGGAGGAATCAGCCCCAGCATTTT. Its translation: CASSPGPPGGRNQPQHF.

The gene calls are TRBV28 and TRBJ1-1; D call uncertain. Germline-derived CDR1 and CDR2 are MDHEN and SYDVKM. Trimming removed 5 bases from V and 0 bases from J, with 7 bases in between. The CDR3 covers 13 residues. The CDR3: CASSPQMNTEAFF. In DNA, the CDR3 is TGTGCCAGCAGTCCCCAGATGAACACTGAAGCTTTCTTT.

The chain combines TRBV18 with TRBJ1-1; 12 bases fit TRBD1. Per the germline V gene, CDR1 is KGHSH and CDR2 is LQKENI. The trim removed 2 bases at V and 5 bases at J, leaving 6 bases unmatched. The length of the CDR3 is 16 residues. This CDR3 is CASSPGTGGARTEAFF. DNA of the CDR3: TGTGCCAGCTCACCAGGGACAGGGGGCGCGAGGACTGAAGCTTTCTTT.

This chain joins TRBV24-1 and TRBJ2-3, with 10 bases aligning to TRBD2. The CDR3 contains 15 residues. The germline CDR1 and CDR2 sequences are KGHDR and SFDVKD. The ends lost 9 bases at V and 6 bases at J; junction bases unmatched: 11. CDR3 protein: CATSTTSGAADTQYF. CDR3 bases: TGTGCCACCTCAACTACTAGCGGGGCTGCCGATACGCAGTATTTT.

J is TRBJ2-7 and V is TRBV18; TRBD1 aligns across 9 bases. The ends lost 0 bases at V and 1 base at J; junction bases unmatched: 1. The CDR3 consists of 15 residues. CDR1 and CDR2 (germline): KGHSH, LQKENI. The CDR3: CASSPPTGGSYEQYF. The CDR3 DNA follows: TGTGCCAGCTCACCACCGACAGGGGGATCCTACGAGCAGTACTTC.

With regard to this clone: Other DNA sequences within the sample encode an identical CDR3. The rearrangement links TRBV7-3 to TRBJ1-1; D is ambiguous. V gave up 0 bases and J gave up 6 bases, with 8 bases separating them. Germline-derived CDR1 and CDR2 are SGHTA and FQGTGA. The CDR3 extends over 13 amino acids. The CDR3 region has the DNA TGTGCCAGCAGCTTAACGTCAGGCGCTGAAGCTTTCTTT. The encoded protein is CASSLTSGAEAFF.